The table lists the clone carrying this T cell receptor beta chain with a few counts. Data came from immunoSEQ multiplex PCR; TCRdb stores just in-frame clones and leaves some out. The sample has 200,000 or so clones; around 81% are singletons. From germline, CDR1 is SGHKS and CDR2 YYEKEE (reference sequence). V dropped 0 bases and J dropped 3; count of bases not matched to a gene: 8. The CDR3 runs to 16 residues. This sample was taken from a study of blood T cell repertoires in COVID-19. The receptor was derived from a woman older than 75 with COVID-19, enrolled during active disease. This sequence joins TRBV5-5 and TRBJ1-2, with TRBD1 identical over 7 bases. The sequencing sample was made of peripheral blood. CDR3 in DNA: TGTGCCAGCAGCTTGGGGCGTGGAGACAGGGACTATGGCTACACCTTC. The encoded protein is CASSLGRGDRDYGYTF.